The rows below give T cell receptor beta chains drawn from one sample of a study of blood T cell repertoires in COVID-19. The protocol was immunoSEQ multiplex PCR, while the TCRdb copy is restricted to in-frame clones and leaves out a portion. The sample includes roughly 250,000 clones, approximately 78% of them seen just once. Sequencing was performed on peripheral blood. The receptors were gathered from a woman in her sixties with active or convalescent COVID-19. CDR3s include the opening cysteine and the closing phenylalanine or tryptophan. Fields, in order: V gene, D gene, J gene, clone size, CDR3 protein, CDR3 DNA. D genes are given only for firm matches. A clone size is listed for some rows: how often the clone was seen (once, few, many), or a class if it is expanded.

TRBV4-1	-	TRBJ1-2	-	CASSQGLWGGRDGYTF	TGCGCCAGCAGCCAAGGGCTATGGGGGGGGAGGGATGGCTACACCTTC
TRBV5-1	-	TRBJ1-6	-	CASSLGQSYNSPLHF	TGCGCCAGCAGCTTGGGTCAGTCTTATAATTCACCCCTCCACTTT
TRBV6-5	TRBD1	TRBJ2-7	-	CASRTDRGLSYEQYF	TGTGCCAGCAGAACCGACAGGGGCCTCTCCTACGAGCAGTACTTC
TRBV9	-	TRBJ2-5	few	CASSVGRQGGKETQYF	TGTGCCAGCAGCGTAGGTCGGCAGGGTGGCAAAGAGACCCAGTACTTC
TRBV2	-	TRBJ2-2	-	CASRLQGNGELFF	TGTGCCAGCAGACTTCAGGGGAACGGGGAGCTGTTTTTT
TRBV19	-	TRBJ1-2	-	CASSIGAGNYNYGYTF	TGTGCCAGTAGTATAGGTGCAGGAAATTACAACTATGGCTACACCTTC
TRBV6-2/TRBV6-3	TRBD1	TRBJ1-2	-	CASSQQGTNYGYTF	TGTGCCAGCAGCCAACAGGGGACAAACTATGGCTACACCTTC
TRBV3-1/TRBV3-2	TRBD2	TRBJ2-5	-	CASSQVRWDGGGPETQYF	TGTGCCAGCAGCCAAGTTCGTTGGGACGGCGGGGGGCCAGAGACCCAGTACTTC
TRBV7-9	-	TRBJ2-5	once	CASSWGAGSGAQYF	TGTGCCAGCAGCTGGGGCGCGGGTTCAGGGGCCCAGTACTTC
TRBV21-1	-	TRBJ2-7	few	CANIFRGDIQPPYEQYF	TGTGCCAACATTTTTCGAGGGGACATCCAGCCTCCCTACGAGCAGTACTTC
TRBV7-2	-	TRBJ2-3	-	CASSLAPRFTDTQYF	TGTGCCAGCAGCTTAGCGCCCAGATTCACAGATACGCAGTATTTT
TRBV5-4	-	TRBJ2-7	-	CASSLDAAIGYEQYF	TGTGCCAGCAGCTTGGACGCAGCGATTGGCTACGAGCAGTACTTC
TRBV5-6	TRBD1	TRBJ1-6	once	CASSFGTGRSPLHF	TGTGCCAGCAGCTTCGGGACAGGTCGTTCACCCCTCCACTTT
TRBV13	-	TRBJ1-3	few	CASSSQGAGGNTIYF	TGTGCCAGCAGCTCCCAAGGGGCCGGAGGAAACACCATATATTTT
TRBV5-1	-	TRBJ2-1	-	CASSFKGYNEQFF	TGCGCCAGCAGCTTTAAGGGGTACAATGAGCAGTTCTTC
TRBV27	TRBD2	TRBJ2-7	-	CASSLGGIYEQYF	TGTGCCAGCAGCCTGGGGGGGATTTACGAGCAGTACTTC
TRBV7-2	-	TRBJ2-7	-	CASSSTRSYEQYF	TGTGCCAGCAGCTCTACTAGATCCTACGAGCAGTACTTC
TRBV6-5	-	TRBJ1-5	few	CASSYSQGRNQPQHF	TGTGCCAGCAGTTACTCCCAGGGCCGCAATCAGCCCCAGCATTTT
TRBV4-1	-	TRBJ2-7	-	CASSQGGLRDTAYEQYF	TGCGCCAGCAGCCAAGGAGGTCTCCGGGACACTGCCTACGAGCAGTACTTC
TRBV11-2	-	TRBJ1-1	once	CASSLARGGGTEAFF	TGTGCCAGCAGCTTAGCCCGGGGAGGGGGCACTGAAGCTTTCTTT
TRBV7-8	TRBD2	TRBJ2-1	-	CASTREAYNEQFF	TGTGCCAGCACCCGGGAGGCCTACAATGAGCAGTTCTTC
TRBV18	-	TRBJ2-7	-	CASSPGATYEQYF	TGTGCCAGCTCACCTGGGGCAACCTACGAGCAGTACTTC